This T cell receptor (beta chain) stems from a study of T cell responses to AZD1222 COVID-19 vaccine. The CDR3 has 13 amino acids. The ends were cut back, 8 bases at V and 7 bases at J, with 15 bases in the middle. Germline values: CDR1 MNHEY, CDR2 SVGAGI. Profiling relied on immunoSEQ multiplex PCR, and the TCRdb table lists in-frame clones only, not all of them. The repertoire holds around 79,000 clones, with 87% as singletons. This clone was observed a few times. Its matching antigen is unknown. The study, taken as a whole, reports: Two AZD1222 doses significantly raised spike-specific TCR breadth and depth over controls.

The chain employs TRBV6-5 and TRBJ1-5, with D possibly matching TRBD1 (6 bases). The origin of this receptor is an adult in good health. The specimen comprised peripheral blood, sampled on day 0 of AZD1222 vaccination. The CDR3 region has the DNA TGTGCCAGCCGCGCGGGGGGCCACCAGCCCCAGCATTTT. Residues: CASRAGGHQPQHF.